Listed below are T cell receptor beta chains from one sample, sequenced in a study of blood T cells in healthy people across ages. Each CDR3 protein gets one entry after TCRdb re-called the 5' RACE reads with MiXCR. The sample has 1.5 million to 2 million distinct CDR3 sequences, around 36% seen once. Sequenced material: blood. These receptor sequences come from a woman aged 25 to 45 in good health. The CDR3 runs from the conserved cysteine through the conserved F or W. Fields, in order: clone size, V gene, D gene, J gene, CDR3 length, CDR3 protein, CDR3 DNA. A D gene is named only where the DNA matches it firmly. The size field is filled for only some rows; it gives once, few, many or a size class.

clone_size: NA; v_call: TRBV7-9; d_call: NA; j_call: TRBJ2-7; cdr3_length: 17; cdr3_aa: CASSLGLPGAVGLEQYF; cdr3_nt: TGTGCCAGCAGCTTAGGGCTTCCAGGGGCAGTGGGTCTCGAGCAGTACTTC
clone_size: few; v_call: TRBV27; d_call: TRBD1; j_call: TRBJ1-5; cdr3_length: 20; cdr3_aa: CASSALSTRDRVRSNQPQHF; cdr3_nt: TGTGCCAGCAGTGCTCTAAGCACCCGGGACAGGGTCCGTAGCAATCAGCCCCAGCATTTT
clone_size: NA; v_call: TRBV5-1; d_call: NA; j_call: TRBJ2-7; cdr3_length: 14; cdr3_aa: CASSWDTDSYEQYF; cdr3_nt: TGCGCCAGCAGCTGGGACACCGATTCCTACGAGCAGTACTTC
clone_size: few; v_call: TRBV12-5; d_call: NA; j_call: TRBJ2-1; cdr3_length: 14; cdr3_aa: CASGLAYQPGVQFF; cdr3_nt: TGTGCTAGTGGTTTGGCCTACCAACCAGGAGTGCAGTTCTTC
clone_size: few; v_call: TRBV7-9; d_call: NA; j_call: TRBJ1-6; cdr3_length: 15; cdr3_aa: CASRPTGHLNSPLHF; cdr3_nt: TGTGCCAGCAGACCTACGGGACACCTTAATTCACCCCTCCACTTT
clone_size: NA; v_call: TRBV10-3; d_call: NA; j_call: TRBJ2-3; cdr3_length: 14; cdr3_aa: CAISESIVGDTQYF; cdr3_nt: TGTGCCATCAGTGAGTCGATAGTGGGAGATACGCAGTATTTT
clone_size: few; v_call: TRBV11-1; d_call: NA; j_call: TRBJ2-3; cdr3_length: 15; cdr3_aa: CASSWETGPTDTQYF; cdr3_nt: TGTGCCAGCAGCTGGGAAACAGGGCCCACAGATACGCAGTATTTT
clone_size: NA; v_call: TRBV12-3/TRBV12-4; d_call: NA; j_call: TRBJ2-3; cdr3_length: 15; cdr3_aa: CASSIGIRITDAQYF; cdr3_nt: TGTGCCAGCAGTATCGGGATCAGGATAACAGATGCGCAGTATTTT
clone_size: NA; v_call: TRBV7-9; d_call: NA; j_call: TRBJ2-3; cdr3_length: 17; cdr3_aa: CASSSYIPGDLTDTQYF; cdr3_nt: TGTGCCAGCAGCTCATACATACCGGGGGATCTCACAGATACGCAGTATTTT
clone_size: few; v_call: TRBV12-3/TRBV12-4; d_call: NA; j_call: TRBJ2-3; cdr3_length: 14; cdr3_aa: CTSSQGTPEDTQYF; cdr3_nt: TGTACCAGCAGTCAGGGGACCCCTGAAGATACGCAGTATTTT
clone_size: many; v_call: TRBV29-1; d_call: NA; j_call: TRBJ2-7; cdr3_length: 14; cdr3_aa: CSVEAVDRYREQYF; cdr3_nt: TGCAGCGTTGAGGCCGTCGACAGGTATCGCGAGCAGTACTTC
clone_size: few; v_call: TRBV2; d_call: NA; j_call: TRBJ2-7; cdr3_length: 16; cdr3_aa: CAASKHTVAGWNEQYF; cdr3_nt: TGTGCCGCCAGCAAACATACTGTGGCAGGGTGGAACGAGCAGTACTTC
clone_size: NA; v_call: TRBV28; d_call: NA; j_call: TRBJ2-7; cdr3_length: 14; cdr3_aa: CASRGVRNRFEQYF; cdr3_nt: TGTGCCAGCAGAGGAGTCCGGAATCGGTTCGAGCAGTACTTC
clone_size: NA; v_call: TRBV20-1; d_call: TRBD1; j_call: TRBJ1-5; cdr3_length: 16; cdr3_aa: CSARGQGAIGNQPQHF; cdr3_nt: TGCAGTGCTAGGGGACAGGGGGCTATCGGCAATCAGCCCCAGCATTTT
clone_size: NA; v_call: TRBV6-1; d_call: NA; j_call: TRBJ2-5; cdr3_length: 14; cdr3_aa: CASVGGWYQETQYF; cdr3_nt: TGTGCCAGCGTTGGCGGGTGGTACCAAGAGACCCAGTACTTC
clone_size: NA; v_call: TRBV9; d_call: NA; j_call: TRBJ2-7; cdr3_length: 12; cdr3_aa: CAPDESLDEQYF; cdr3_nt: TGTGCCCCTGATGAGAGTTTGGACGAGCAGTACTTC
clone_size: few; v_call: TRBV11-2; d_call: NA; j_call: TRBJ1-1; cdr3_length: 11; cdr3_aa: CATGVGTEAFF; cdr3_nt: TGTGCCACCGGTGTTGGGACTGAAGCTTTCTTT
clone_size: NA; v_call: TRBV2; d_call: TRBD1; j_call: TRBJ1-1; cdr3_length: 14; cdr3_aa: CASRAGTGVIEAFF; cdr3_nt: TGTGCCAGCAGAGCCGGGACAGGGGTTATTGAAGCTTTCTTT
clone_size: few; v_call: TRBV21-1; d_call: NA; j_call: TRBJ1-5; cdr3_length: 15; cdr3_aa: CASSKDGRSNQPQHF; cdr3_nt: TGTGCCAGCAGCAAAGATGGCCGTAGCAATCAGCCCCAGCATTTT
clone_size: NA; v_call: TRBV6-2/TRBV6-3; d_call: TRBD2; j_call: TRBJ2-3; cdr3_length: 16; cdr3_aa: CASSPLGGRITDTQYF; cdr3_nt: TGTGCCAGCAGCCCTCTCGGGGGGAGGATCACAGATACGCAGTATTTT
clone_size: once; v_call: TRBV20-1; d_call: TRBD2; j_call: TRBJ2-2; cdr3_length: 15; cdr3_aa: CSALGTSGSFGELFF; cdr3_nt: TGCAGTGCTCTCGGTACTAGCGGGAGTTTCGGGGAGCTGTTTTTT
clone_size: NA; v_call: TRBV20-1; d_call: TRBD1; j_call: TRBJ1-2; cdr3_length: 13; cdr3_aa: CSARWDRGTGYTF; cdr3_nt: TGCAGTGCTAGGTGGGACAGGGGAACTGGCTACACCTTC
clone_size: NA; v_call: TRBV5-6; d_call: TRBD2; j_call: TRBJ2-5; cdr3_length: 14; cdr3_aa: CASTSGRVVETQYF; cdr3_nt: TGTGCCAGCACGAGCGGGAGGGTCGTTGAGACCCAGTACTTC
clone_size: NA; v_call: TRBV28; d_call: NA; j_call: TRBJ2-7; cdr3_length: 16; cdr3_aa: CASASARERSPYEQYF; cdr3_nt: TGTGCCAGCGCCTCCGCCCGGGAGCGTTCCCCCTACGAGCAGTACTTC
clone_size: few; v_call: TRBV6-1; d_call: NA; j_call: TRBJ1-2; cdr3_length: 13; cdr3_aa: CASRDAGNYGYTF; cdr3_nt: TGTGCCAGCAGAGATGCGGGAAACTATGGCTACACCTTC
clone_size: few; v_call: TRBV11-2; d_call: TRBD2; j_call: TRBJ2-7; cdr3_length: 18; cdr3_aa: CASSLTGLAGFWGHEQYF; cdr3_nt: TGTGCCAGCAGCCTAACGGGGCTAGCGGGATTTTGGGGTCACGAGCAGTACTTC
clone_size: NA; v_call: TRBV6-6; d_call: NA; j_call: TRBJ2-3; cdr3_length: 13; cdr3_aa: CASHDRRTDTQYF; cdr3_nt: TGTGCCAGCCACGACCGACGCACAGATACGCAGTATTTT
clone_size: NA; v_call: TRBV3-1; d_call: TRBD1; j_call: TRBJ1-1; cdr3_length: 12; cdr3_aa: CASSPDRVQAFF; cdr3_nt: TGTGCCAGCAGCCCGGACAGGGTTCAAGCTTTCTTT
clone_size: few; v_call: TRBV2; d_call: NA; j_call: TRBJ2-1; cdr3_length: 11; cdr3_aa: CASSEKGVEFF; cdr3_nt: TGTGCCAGCAGTGAAAAGGGGGTGGAGTTCTTC
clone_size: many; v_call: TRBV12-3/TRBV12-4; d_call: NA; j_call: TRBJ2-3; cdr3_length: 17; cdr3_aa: CASSSRVSGFEVDTQYF; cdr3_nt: TGTGCCAGCAGTTCCCGGGTGAGCGGGTTTGAGGTAGATACGCAGTATTTT
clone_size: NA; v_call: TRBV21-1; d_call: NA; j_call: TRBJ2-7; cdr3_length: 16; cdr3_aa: CASSKLGTSGSYEQYF; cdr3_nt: TGTGCCAGCAGCAAACTCGGGACTAGCGGCTCCTACGAGCAGTACTTC
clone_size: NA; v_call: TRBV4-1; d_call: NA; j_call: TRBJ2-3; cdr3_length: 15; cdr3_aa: CASSQGAPYTDTQYF; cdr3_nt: TGCGCCAGCAGCCAAGGGGCCCCGTACACAGATACGCAGTATTTT
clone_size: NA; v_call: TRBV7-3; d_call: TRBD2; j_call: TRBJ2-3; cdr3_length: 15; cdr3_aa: CASSQAGGYSDTQYF; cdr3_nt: TGTGCCAGCAGCCAAGCGGGGGGCTATTCAGATACGCAGTATTTT
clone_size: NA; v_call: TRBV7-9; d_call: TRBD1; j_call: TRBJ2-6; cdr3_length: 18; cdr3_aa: CASSLAGQGETGANVLTF; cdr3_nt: TGTGCCAGCAGCTTAGCGGGACAGGGGGAAACTGGGGCCAACGTCCTGACTTTC
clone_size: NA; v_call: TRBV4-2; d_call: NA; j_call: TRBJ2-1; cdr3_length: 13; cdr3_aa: CASSSTEVSEQFF; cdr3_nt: TGTGCCAGCAGCTCAACGGAGGTGAGTGAGCAGTTCTTC
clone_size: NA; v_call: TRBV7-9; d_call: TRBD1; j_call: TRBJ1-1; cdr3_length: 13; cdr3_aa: CASSLAGQGKAFF; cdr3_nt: TGTGCCAGCAGCTTAGCGGGACAGGGCAAAGCTTTCTTT
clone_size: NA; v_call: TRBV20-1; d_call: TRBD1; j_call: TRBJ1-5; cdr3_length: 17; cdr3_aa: CSALGQGGGYSNQPQHF; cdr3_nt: TGCAGTGCTCTTGGACAGGGGGGAGGCTATAGCAATCAGCCCCAGCATTTT
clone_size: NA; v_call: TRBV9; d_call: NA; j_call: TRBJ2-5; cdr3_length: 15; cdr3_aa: CASSRIEAGVETQYF; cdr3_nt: TGTGCCAGCAGTCGAATCGAGGCCGGGGTAGAGACCCAGTACTTC
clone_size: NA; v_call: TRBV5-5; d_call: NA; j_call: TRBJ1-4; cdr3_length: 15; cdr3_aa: CASSLLGGGHEKLFF; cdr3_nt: TGTGCCAGCAGCTTGTTGGGGGGAGGGCACGAAAAACTGTTTTTT
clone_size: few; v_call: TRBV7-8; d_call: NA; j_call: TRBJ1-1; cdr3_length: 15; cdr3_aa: CASSLVVGGYTEAFF; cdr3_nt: TGTGCCAGCAGCTTAGTCGTAGGGGGGTACACTGAAGCTTTCTTT
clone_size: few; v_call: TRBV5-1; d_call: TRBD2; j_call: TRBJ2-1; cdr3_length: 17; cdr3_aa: CASSLAFSGAAYNEQFF; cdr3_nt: TGCGCCAGCAGCTTGGCGTTTAGCGGGGCTGCCTACAATGAGCAGTTCTTC
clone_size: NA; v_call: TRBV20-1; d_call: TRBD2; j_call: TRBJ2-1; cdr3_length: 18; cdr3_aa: CSASTGTSGASSYNEQFF; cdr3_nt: TGCAGTGCTAGCACCGGGACTAGCGGGGCGAGCTCCTACAATGAGCAGTTCTTC
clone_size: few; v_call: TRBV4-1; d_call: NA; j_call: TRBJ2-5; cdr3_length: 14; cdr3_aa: CASSQFGFRGTQYF; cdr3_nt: TGCGCCAGCAGCCAATTTGGATTTCGGGGGACCCAGTACTTC
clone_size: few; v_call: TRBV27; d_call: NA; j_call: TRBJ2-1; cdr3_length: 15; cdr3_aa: CASTTGTSSYNEQFF; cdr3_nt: TGTGCCAGCACCACCGGGACATCCTCCTACAATGAGCAGTTCTTC
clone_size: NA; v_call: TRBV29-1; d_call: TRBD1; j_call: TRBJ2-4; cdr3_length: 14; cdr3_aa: CSVSIRGRPGEQYF; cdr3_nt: TGCAGCGTTTCAATCAGGGGGCGGCCCGGAGAGCAGTACTTC
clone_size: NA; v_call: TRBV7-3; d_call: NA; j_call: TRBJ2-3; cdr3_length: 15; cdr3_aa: CASSLTQGATDTQYF; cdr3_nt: TGTGCCAGCAGCTTAACGCAGGGAGCGACAGATACGCAGTATTTT
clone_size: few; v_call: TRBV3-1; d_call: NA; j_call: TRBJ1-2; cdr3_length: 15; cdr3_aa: CASSQGSDSNYGYTF; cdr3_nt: TGTGCCAGCAGCCAAGGGAGTGACAGTAACTATGGCTACACCTTC
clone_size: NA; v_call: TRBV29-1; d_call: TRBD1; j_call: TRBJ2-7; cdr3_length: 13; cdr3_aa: CSAVQGNSYEQYF; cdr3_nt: TGCAGCGCCGTACAGGGGAATTCCTACGAGCAGTACTTC
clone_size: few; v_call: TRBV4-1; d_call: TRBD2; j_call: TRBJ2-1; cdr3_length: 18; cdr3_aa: CANSQEKRSGNPGVEQFF; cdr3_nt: TGCGCCAACAGCCAAGAGAAAAGGAGCGGGAACCCAGGAGTTGAGCAGTTCTTC
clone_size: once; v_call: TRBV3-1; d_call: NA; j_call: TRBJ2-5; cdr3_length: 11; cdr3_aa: CASSHGGAQYF; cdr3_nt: TGTGCCAGCAGCCATGGCGGGGCCCAGTACTTC
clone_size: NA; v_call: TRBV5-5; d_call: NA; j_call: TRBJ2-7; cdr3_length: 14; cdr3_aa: CASSRGDTSYEQYF; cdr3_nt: TGTGCCAGCAGCCGCGGGGACACATCCTACGAGCAGTACTTC
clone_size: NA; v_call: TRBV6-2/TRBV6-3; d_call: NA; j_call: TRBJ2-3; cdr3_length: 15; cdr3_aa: CASKESSVFVDTQYF; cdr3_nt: TGTGCCAGCAAGGAGTCATCGGTATTTGTAGATACGCAGTATTTT
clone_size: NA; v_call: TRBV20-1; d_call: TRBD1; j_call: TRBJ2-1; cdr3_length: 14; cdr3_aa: CSATPTGYSNEQFF; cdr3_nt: TGCAGTGCTACGCCGACAGGGTACTCCAATGAGCAGTTCTTC
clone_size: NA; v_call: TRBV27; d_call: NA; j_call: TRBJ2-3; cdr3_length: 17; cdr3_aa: CASSPLSSGLPTDTQYF; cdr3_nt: TGTGCCAGCAGTCCCCTTTCGAGCGGACTACCCACAGATACGCAGTATTTT
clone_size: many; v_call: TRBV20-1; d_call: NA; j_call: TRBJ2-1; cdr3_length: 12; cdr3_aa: CLVRQDLNEQFF; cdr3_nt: TGCCTTGTTCGACAGGACCTCAATGAGCAGTTCTTC
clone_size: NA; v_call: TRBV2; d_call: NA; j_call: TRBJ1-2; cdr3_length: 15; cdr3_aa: CASTLDERAAYGYTF; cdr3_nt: TGTGCCAGCACCTTAGACGAGCGAGCAGCCTATGGCTACACCTTC
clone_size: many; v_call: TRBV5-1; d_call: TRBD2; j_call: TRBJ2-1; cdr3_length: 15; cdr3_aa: CASSLGLAGGNEQFF; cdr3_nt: TGCGCCAGCAGCTTGGGTCTAGCGGGAGGCAATGAGCAGTTCTTC